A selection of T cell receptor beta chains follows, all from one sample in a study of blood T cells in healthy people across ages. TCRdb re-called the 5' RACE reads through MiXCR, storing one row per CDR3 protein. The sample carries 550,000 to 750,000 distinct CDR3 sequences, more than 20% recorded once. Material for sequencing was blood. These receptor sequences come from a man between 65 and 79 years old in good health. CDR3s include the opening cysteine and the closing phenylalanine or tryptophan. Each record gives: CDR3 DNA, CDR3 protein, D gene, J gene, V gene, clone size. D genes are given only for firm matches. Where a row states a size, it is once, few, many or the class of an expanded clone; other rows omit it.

TGTGCCAGCGGGAGGGCCCTCAATGAGCAGTTCTTC	CASGRALNEQFF	TRBD2	TRBJ2-1	TRBV6-6	.
TGTGCCAGCAGTGGAGGGGGCGAGACAGATACGCAGTATTTT	CASSGGGETDTQYF	TRBD1	TRBJ2-3	TRBV2	.
TGTGCCAGCAGTATACCGGGACAGGGGTTTTACGAGCAGTACTTC	CASSIPGQGFYEQYF	TRBD1	TRBJ2-7	TRBV12-3/TRBV12-4	.
TGTGCCAGCAGCCGAGCCCAAAAAGCGGGAGTCAGCTCCTACGAGCAGTACTTC	CASSRAQKAGVSSYEQYF	TRBD2	TRBJ2-7	TRBV6-1	few
TGTGCCAGCTCACCCCCCGGGACAGCCGTCCAAGAGACCCAGTACTTC	CASSPPGTAVQETQYF	TRBD1	TRBJ2-5	TRBV18	few
TGCGCCAGCAGACAGACAGGGGACCATGGCTACACCTTC	CASRQTGDHGYTF	TRBD1	TRBJ1-2	TRBV5-1	once
TGTGCCAGCAGCAATACGCCGGAGAGTGGTTCTTACGAGCAGTACTTC	CASSNTPESGSYEQYF	.	TRBJ2-7	TRBV21-1	.
TGTGCCAGCAGCCCAAGCGGTTTTAACACCGGGGAGCTGCTTTTT	CASSPSGFNTGELLF	.	TRBJ2-2	TRBV7-9	.
TGTGCCAGCAGTGCCGACCGAACCTATCAGTTCTTC	CASSADRTYQFF	.	TRBJ2-1	TRBV27	few
TGCAGTGCTAGCGGGGACACCTACAATGAGCAGTTCTTC	CSASGDTYNEQFF	.	TRBJ2-1	TRBV20-1	.
TGCAGCGTTGATGTGACCAACGTCAATGAGCAGTTCTTC	CSVDVTNVNEQFF	.	TRBJ2-1	TRBV29-1	few
TGCGCCAGCAGCCACGGGACTAGCGACAATGAGCAGTTCTTC	CASSHGTSDNEQFF	TRBD2	TRBJ2-1	TRBV4-3	.
TGTGCCAGCAGCTTATGGCCTGAAGAGACCCAGTACTTC	CASSLWPEETQYF	.	TRBJ2-5	TRBV7-9	few
TGTGCCAGCAGTAATATAGCGGGAGGCCCCGATACGCAGTATTTT	CASSNIAGGPDTQYF	TRBD2	TRBJ2-3	TRBV7-9	few
TGTGCCAGCAGTTCCCCGGGACAGGGAATGGATGGCTACACCTTC	CASSSPGQGMDGYTF	TRBD1	TRBJ1-2	TRBV12-3/TRBV12-4	once
TGTGCCAGCAGTCAACCGGGAACCTATGGCTACACCTTC	CASSQPGTYGYTF	.	TRBJ1-2	TRBV6-5	.
TGCAGCTCCAACCTGAGAAGTTGGGATGAGCAGTTCTTC	CSSNLRSWDEQFF	.	TRBJ2-1	TRBV29-1	.
TGTGCCAGCAGCGGGACTAGTGGGACTTTAGCGGTGGGCAATGAGCAGTTCTTC	CASSGTSGTLAVGNEQFF	TRBD2	TRBJ2-1	TRBV27	.
TGTGCCAGCAGCTTACAACTAGCGGCCTACAATGAGCAGTTCTTC	CASSLQLAAYNEQFF	TRBD2	TRBJ2-1	TRBV7-9	.
TGTGCCAGCAGCTTAGCGACAGGGGGCTATGAGCAGTTCTTC	CASSLATGGYEQFF	TRBD1	TRBJ2-1	TRBV7-9	few